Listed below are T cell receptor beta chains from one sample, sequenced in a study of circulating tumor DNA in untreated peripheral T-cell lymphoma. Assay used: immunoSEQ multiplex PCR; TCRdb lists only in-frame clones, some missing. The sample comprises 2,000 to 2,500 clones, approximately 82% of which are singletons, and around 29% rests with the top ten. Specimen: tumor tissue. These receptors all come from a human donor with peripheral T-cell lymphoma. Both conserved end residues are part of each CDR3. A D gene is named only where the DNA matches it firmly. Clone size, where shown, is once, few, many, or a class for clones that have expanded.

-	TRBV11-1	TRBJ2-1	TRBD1	TGTGCCAGCAGCCAAGATAGTGCGACAGGGATCCGGAATGAGCAGTTCTTC	CASSQDSATGIRNEQFF
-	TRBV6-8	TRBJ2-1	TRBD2	TGTGCCAGCAGGACTAGCGGATCTTTAACCTACAATGAGCAGTTCTTC	CASRTSGSLTYNEQFF
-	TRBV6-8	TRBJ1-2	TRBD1	TGTGCCAGCAGGCCAGACAGGGGCTATGGCTACACCTTC	CASRPDRGYGYTF
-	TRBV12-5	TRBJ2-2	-	TGTGCTAGTGGTTTGGGGACCGGGGAGCTGTTTTTT	CASGLGTGELFF
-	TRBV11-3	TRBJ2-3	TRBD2	TGTGCCAGCAGCCCATCGGCCGGGGAGGGAGATACGCAGTATTTT	CASSPSAGEGDTQYF
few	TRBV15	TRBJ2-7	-	TGTGCCACCAGCAGAGACCCCTGGGCAATTAGCGAGCAGTACTTC	CATSRDPWAISEQYF
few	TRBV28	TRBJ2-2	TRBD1	TGTGCCAGCAGTCGGTCAACAGGGGGCTCTACCGGGGAGCTGTTTTTT	CASSRSTGGSTGELFF
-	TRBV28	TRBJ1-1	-	TGTGCCAGCAGTTTAAGTCCGCTGCGAGAAGCTTTCTTT	CASSLSPLREAFF
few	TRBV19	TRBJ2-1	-	TGTGCCAGTAGTATCAAAGTGAGCTCCTACAATGAGCAGTTCTTC	CASSIKVSSYNEQFF
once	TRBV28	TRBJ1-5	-	TGTGCCAGCAGTTTAGCGGGGGCTTTCAATCAGCCCCAGCATTTT	CASSLAGAFNQPQHF
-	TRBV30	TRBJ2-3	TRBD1	TGTGCCTGGAGACCGACAGGGTCAGATACGCAGTATTTT	CAWRPTGSDTQYF
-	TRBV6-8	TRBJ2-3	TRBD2	TGTGCCAGCAGTGACCTAGCGGGCACAGATACGCAGTATTTT	CASSDLAGTDTQYF
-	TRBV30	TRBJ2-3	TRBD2	TGTGCCTGGAGTGCTTTAGGGCGGGGGGGCACAGATACGCAGTATTTT	CAWSALGRGGTDTQYF